The 14 T cell receptor beta chains listed next were all sequenced from one sample in a study of T-cell reconstitution after alpha-beta-depleted transplantation in children. Construction of the TCRbeta library involved unique molecular identifiers. Using its own MiXCR run on the PCR reads, TCRdb lists one record per CDR3 protein. This sample yields fewer than 700,000 distinct CDR3 sequences, of which 10% to 15% are seen a single time; approximately 2% belongs to the top ten. This specimen was PBMCs, mostly from graft donor cells, taken 360 days after TCRalphabeta/CD19-depleted stem cell transplant. The receptors were sampled from a male patient between 5 and 17 years old who had a stem cell transplant for acute myeloid leukemia, so the T cells may come from the graft donor.

Only a few counts were recorded for this clonotype. This chain uses TRBV12-3 or TRBV12-4 with TRBJ2-5; 12 bases are shared with TRBD1. Losses at the gene ends were 9 bases for V and 1 base for J; bases not matched to a gene: 6. CDR3 length: 15 amino acids. CDR3 coding DNA: TGTGCCAGGGGCGGGGACAGGGGGCTCCAAGAGACCCAGTACTTC. Its translation is CARGGDRGLQETQYF.

This clonotype was seen repeatedly, ten times or more. CDR3: CASSFGTSGRIGDTQYF. The CDR3 nucleotides are TGTGCCAGCAGCTTTGGGACTAGCGGGAGGATCGGGGATACGCAGTATTTT. The rearrangement joins TRBV7-8 to TRBJ2-3; 15 positions agree with TRBD2. The germline V gene has CDR1 SGHVS and CDR2 FQNEAQ. With 3 bases clipped from V and 6 bases from J, the junction kept 7 bases outside the gene matches. This CDR3 is built from 17 residues.

The chain links TRBV28 to TRBJ2-7, with 13 bases matching TRBD2. Looked up from germline, CDR1 is MDHEN and CDR2 is SYDVKM. This CDR3 is 15 amino acids long. With 7 bases clipped from V and 7 bases from J, the junction kept 10 bases outside the gene matches. The CDR3 DNA sequence: TGTGCCAGCACTCCTGGGGGACTAGCGGGAAAGGAGCAGTACTTC. Translating gives CASTPGGLAGKEQYF.

The gene calls are TRBV29-1 and TRBJ2-3; the match to TRBD2 covers 8 bases. The length of the CDR3 is 15 residues. With 2 bases clipped from V and 6 bases from J, the junction kept 10 bases outside the gene matches. Germline loops: CDR1 SQVTM, CDR2 ANQGSEA. The CDR3 DNA sequence: TGCAGCGTTGAATGGCGGACTAGCATTCGGGATACGCAGTATTTT. It specifies CSVEWRTSIRDTQYF.

The chain carries TRBV28 and TRBJ2-5; D tentatively fits TRBD1 or TRBD2 (5 bases each). The germline CDR1 and CDR2 sequences are MDHEN and SYDVKM. The CDR3 is 16 amino acids. V was shortened by 1 base and J by 4 bases, with 16 bases between the two germline ends. This chain's CDR3 is CASSLLGTLGAETQYF. CDR3 in DNA: TGTGCCAGCAGTTTATTGGGGACCCTTGGGGCAGAGACCCAGTACTTC.

The chain is built from TRBV24-1 and TRBJ2-2; 7 bases map to TRBD1. CDR1 KGHDR and CDR2 SFDVKD come from the germline V gene. V lost 7 bases to trimming and J lost 5 bases; unmatched junction nucleotides: 3. This CDR3 is built from 13 residues. CDR3 sequence: CATSNRGTGELFF. CDR3 nucleotide sequence: TGTGCCACCAGCAACAGGGGTACCGGGGAGCTGTTTTTT.

This clonotype was seen a handful of times. In nucleotides, the CDR3 is TGCAGTGCTGTACCTCAGGTCTGGGGGAGTGAGCAGTTCTTC. This sequence encodes CSAVPQVWGSEQFF. The chain uses TRBV20-1 and TRBJ2-1; D may correspond to TRBD1 or TRBD2 (5 bases each). Germline loops: CDR1 DFQATT, CDR2 SNEGSKA (reference sequence). The CDR3 spans 14 residues. The V gene lost 5 bases and the J gene lost 9 bases, with 20 bases spanning the gap.

At least ten counts were recorded for this clonotype. V and J are TRBV14 and TRBJ2-5, with 13 positions matching TRBD2. Germline V gives CDR1 SGHDN, CDR2 FVKESK. With 2 bases clipped from V and 5 bases from J, the junction kept 11 bases outside the gene matches. The CDR3 is made up of 18 amino acids. The CDR3 sequence is CASSQFTGLAGEWETQYF. The CDR3 DNA reads as TGTGCCAGCAGCCAATTCACCGGACTAGCGGGAGAGTGGGAGACCCAGTACTTC.

This clonotype was counted at least ten times. V and J are TRBV5-1 and TRBJ2-3, with no clear D. Germline CDR1 is SGHRS and CDR2 is YFSETQ. The V end lost 1 base, the J end lost 9 bases, and 9 bases lay between the germline ends. The CDR3 length is 12 residues. CDR3 DNA: TGCGCCAGCAGCTTGTTCGACAACACGCAGTATTTT. It encodes CASSLFDNTQYF.

V usage is TRBV29-1 and J usage is TRBJ1-1, with D perhaps TRBD1 (5 bases). Germline values: CDR1 SQVTM, CDR2 ANQGSEA. V was pared by 3 bases and J by 4 bases, with 9 bases between. The CDR3 runs to 12 residues. The CDR3 reads CSVDFGGTEAFF. DNA for the CDR3: TGCAGCGTTGATTTCGGGGGCACTGAAGCTTTCTTT.

This clonotype came up a few times. The chain is built from TRBV20-1 and TRBJ2-1; D is unclear. Germline V lookup: CDR1 DFQATT, CDR2 SNEGSKA (reference sequence). V was shortened by 0 bases and J by 4 bases, with 22 bases between the two germline ends. The CDR3 totals 18 residues. The CDR3 protein is CSARDPRPVGSPYNEQFF. DNA of the CDR3: TGCAGTGCTAGAGATCCCCGCCCCGTGGGTTCCCCTTACAATGAGCAGTTCTTC.

The sample holds a few counts of this clonotype. This chain connects TRBV27 to TRBJ1-3; possibly TRBD1 for D (5 bases). V gave up 0 bases and J gave up 0 bases, with 9 bases separating them. Germline V gives CDR1 MNHEY, CDR2 SMNVEV (reference sequence). CDR3 size: 16 residues. The CDR3 nucleotides read TGTGCCAGCAGTTTATCGGCAGGGCTCTCTGGAAACACCATATATTTT. Its translation is CASSLSAGLSGNTIYF.

The chain has TRBV6-5 and TRBJ1-6; D is possibly TRBD1 (6 bases). The CDR3 spans 12 residues. Germline loops: CDR1 MNHEY, CDR2 SVGAGI. Trimming cost V 7 bases and J 14 bases, with 15 bases left between them. CDR3 in amino acids: CASKKGGLTLHF. The CDR3 DNA follows: TGTGCCAGCAAGAAGGGGGGCCTCACCCTCCACTTT.

The V gene is TRBV6-1, the J gene TRBJ1-1, with D possibly matching TRBD1 (6 bases). The CDR3 contains 16 residues. Germline V gene sequence: CDR1 MNHNS, CDR2 SASEGT. The V gene lost 7 bases and the J gene lost 4 bases, with 22 bases spanning the gap. CDR3 nucleotide sequence: TGTGCCAGCACCCCCCTGACCAGGGGTGTGAGCACTGAAGCTTTCTTT. This codes for CASTPLTRGVSTEAFF.